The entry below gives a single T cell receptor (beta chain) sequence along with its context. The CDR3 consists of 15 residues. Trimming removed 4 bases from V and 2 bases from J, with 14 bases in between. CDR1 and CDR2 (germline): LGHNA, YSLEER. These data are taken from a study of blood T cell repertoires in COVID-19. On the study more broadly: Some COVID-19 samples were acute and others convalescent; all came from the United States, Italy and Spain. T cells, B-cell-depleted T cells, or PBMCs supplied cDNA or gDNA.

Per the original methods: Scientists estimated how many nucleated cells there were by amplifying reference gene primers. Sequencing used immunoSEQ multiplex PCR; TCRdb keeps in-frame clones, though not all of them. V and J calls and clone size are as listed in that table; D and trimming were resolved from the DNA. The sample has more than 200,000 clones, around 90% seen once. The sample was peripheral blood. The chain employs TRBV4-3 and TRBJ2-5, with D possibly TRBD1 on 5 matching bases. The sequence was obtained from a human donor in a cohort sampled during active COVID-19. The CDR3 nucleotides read TGCGCCAGCAGCCGATATGGACACGATCAAGAGACCCAGTACTTC. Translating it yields CASSRYGHDQETQYF.